This is a list of T cell receptor beta chains from one sample in a study of neurological immune-mediated disorders. TCRdb recomputed calls from the 5' RACE reads with MiXCR, one row per CDR3 protein. In the table there are tens of thousands of distinct CDR3 sequences, about 10% of which are singletons. The sample was PBMCs. Receptors originate from a male donor with HTLV-1-associated myelopathy (HAM/TSP). Each CDR3 is given with its conserved first and last residue.

j_gene	v_gene	CDR3aa
NA	TRBV20-1	CSARSPLSTDTQHF
TRBJ2-3	TRBV20-1	CSAPGGDTQYF
TRBJ2-1	TRBV7-2	CASSLAANRGVEQFF
TRBJ1-1	TRBV7-2	CASSFQTGRNTEAFF
TRBJ1-6	TRBV12-3/TRBV12-4	CASSFKQLNSPLHF
TRBJ2-1	TRBV24-1	CATSEYLGGGTVEQFF
TRBJ2-7	TRBV6-5	CASSYSQIHYEQYF
TRBJ2-5	TRBV12-3/TRBV12-4	CASSLAEETQYF
TRBJ1-1	TRBV18	CASSIDTLNTEAFF
TRBJ2-2	TRBV5-6	CASSPTLDRAPGELFF
TRBJ2-7	TRBV7-2	CASSWTGGVGEQYF
TRBJ1-5	TRBV27	CASSLIQGLNQPQHF
TRBJ1-1	TRBV5-1	CASSLGVGGSVNTEAFF
TRBJ2-7	TRBV20-1	CSARDQGQGPSYEQYF
TRBJ2-5	TRBV20-1	CSAGHPLQTQYF
TRBJ1-6	TRBV28	CASSSRFDALNNSPLHF
TRBJ1-5	TRBV20-1	CSASRGIDLIGSNQPQHF
TRBJ1-1	TRBV5-1	CASSAVQGLNTEAFF
TRBJ1-5	TRBV19	CASSIPPGTGKVSNQPQHF
TRBJ2-6	TRBV5-1	CASSLGYLGYGANVLTF
TRBJ2-7	TRBV9	CASSVGGGGSYEQYF
TRBJ2-5	TRBV20-1	CSASLENSQETQYF
TRBJ2-7	TRBV5-1	CASSGRASRASYEQYF
TRBJ1-2	TRBV20-1	CSASPPGYGYTF
TRBJ2-7	TRBV29-1	CSVATGTFSYEQYF
TRBJ1-5	TRBV12-3/TRBV12-4	CASSLTGSNQPQHF
TRBJ1-1	TRBV4-2	CASSQGAQGTEAFF
TRBJ2-7	TRBV7-2	CASSPAVVTNEQYF
TRBJ2-7	TRBV5-1	CASSLAEDAYEQYF
TRBJ1-1	TRBV20-1	CRGTPARDRLNTEAFF
TRBJ2-7	TRBV5-6	CASSIQGKPGEEQYF
TRBJ1-1	TRBV20-1	CSARDRNRGGVSAFF
TRBJ2-5	TRBV5-6	CASSYGETQYF
TRBJ1-5	TRBV7-3	CASSLLDTGGGKIGNQPQHF
TRBJ1-2	TRBV30	CAWTWGRSYGYTF
TRBJ1-6	TRBV6-1	CASSEPGLSGSPLHF
TRBJ2-7	TRBV6-5	CASSRGTGFYEQYF
TRBJ1-4	TRBV4-2	CASSQDSPGQGYSNGDEKLFF
TRBJ2-2	TRBV5-1	CASSEEIRAGELFF
TRBJ2-3	TRBV28	CASSLRDLRGGTDTQYF
TRBJ2-1	TRBV3-1	CASSQYGVDNEQFF